The 25 T cell receptor beta chains reported below all come from one sample, sequenced in a study of T cell changes during pregnancy in multiple sclerosis. Clones were read by immunoSEQ multiplex PCR, and TCRdb kept only the in-frame ones, dropping some. The table shows tens of thousands of clones, with 85% to 95% occurring only once. The source material was peripheral blood, sampled in the third trimester of pregnancy. The receptors shown here come from a female donor in good health, enrolled as a control in a pregnancy study.

V is TRBV2 and J is TRBJ1-5; D not certain. The CDR3 loop spans 15 amino acids. The germline V and J ends were trimmed by 6 bases and 0 bases, with 12 bases remaining between them. Germline CDR1 reads SNHLY; CDR2 reads FYNNEI. CDR3 region: CASSPSTHSNQPQHF. CDR3 bases: TGTGCCAGCAGCCCCTCTACTCATAGCAATCAGCCCCAGCATTTT.

V and J are TRBV7-8 and TRBJ2-5; D may be TRBD1 (7 bases). The CDR3 covers 14 residues. The V and J ends lost 3 bases and 2 bases respectively, with 10 bases between them. The germline gives CDR1 SGHVS, CDR2 FQNEAQ. Here the CDR3 reads CASSLRDSQETQYF. In DNA, the CDR3 is TGTGCCAGCAGCTTGCGGGACAGTCAAGAGACCCAGTACTTC.

The gene calls are TRBV18 and TRBJ1-3; D unresolved. V lost 8 bases and J lost 4, with 12 bases in between. Germline values: CDR1 KGHSH, CDR2 LQKENI. There are 13 residues in the CDR3. This CDR3 reads CASTDRQGNTIYF. The CDR3 nucleotides are TGTGCCAGCACCGATCGTCAGGGAAACACCATATATTTT.

V gene TRBV6-1 combines with J gene TRBJ2-5; 7 positions agree with TRBD2. Germline assignment: CDR1 MNHNS and CDR2 SASEGT. This CDR3 spans 16 amino acids. Trimming removed 2 bases from V and 3 bases from J; junction bases left unmatched: 9. The CDR3 region has the DNA TGTGCCAGCAGTGAAAGAGCGGGATTAGTTAAAGAGACCCAGTACTTC. Protein: CASSERAGLVKETQYF.

This chain links TRBV9 with TRBJ2-3; D not certain. V gave up 0 bases and J gave up 3 bases, with 2 bases separating them. The germline V gene encodes CDR1 SGDLS and CDR2 YYNGEE. The CDR3 runs to 12 residues. The CDR3 DNA sequence: TGTGCCAGCAGCGTAGCTACAGATACGCAGTATTTT. As protein: CASSVATDTQYF.

V and J are TRBV7-9 and TRBJ2-3; TRBD2 agrees at 8 bases. The V gene end was trimmed by 5 bases and the J gene end by 5 bases; junction bases not matched to a gene: 6. The germline CDR1 and CDR2 sequences are SEHNR and FQNEAQ (reference sequence). This CDR3 comprises 14 residues. The CDR3 nucleotides read TGTGCCAGCAGCCATGGACTAGCCTTAGATACGCAGTATTTT. Its translation: CASSHGLALDTQYF.

The J gene is TRBJ1-2, the V gene TRBV5-6, with D perhaps matching TRBD1 (6 bases). Germline CDR1 and CDR2: SGHDT and YYEEEE. The CDR3 length is 12 residues. Trimming stripped 2 bases from V and 6 bases from J, with 8 bases between. The CDR3 nucleotides read TGTGCCAGCAGCTTCGCAGGGGATGGCTACACCTTC. As protein: CASSFAGDGYTF.

The V gene is TRBV30, the J gene TRBJ1-4; TRBD1 is a possible D gene (5 bases). Germline V lookup: CDR1 GTSNPN, CDR2 SVGIG (reference sequence). The CDR3 runs to 13 residues. V was cut by 3 bases and J by 5 bases, with 10 bases left in between. The CDR3 here is CAWRGGINEKLFF. The CDR3 DNA reads as TGTGCCTGGAGGGGGGGTATCAATGAAAAACTGTTTTTT.

V gene TRBV28 combines with J gene TRBJ2-7, with 12 positions matching TRBD2. Trimming removed 6 bases from V and 8 bases from J; junction bases left unmatched: 11. The CDR3 loop spans 15 amino acids. Germline V gene data show CDR1 as MDHEN and CDR2 as SYDVKM. The CDR3 reads CASRPLAGGLLQQYF. In nucleotides, the CDR3 is TGTGCCAGCAGGCCACTAGCGGGGGGTCTACTTCAGCAGTACTTC.

The rearrangement joins TRBV5-5 to TRBJ2-7; TRBD2 might be the D (5 bases). The germline CDR1 and CDR2 sequences are SGHKS and YYEKEE (reference sequence). Trimming removed 0 bases from V and 6 bases from J, with 13 bases in between. The CDR3 length is 14 residues. Here the CDR3 DNA reads TGTGCCAGCAGCTTGGCCATGGGTGCGGGCGAGCAGTACTTC. As protein: CASSLAMGAGEQYF.

The chain employs TRBV7-6 and TRBJ1-5; the match to TRBD1 covers 7 bases. The germline V gene encodes CDR1 SGHVS and CDR2 FNYEAQ. CDR3 length equals 16 residues. V shed 0 bases and J 3 bases; nucleotides not matched to a gene: 5. CDR3 amino acids: CASSLAGGQTNQPQHF. CDR3 DNA sequence: TGTGCCAGCAGCTTAGCGGGGGGACAGACCAATCAGCCCCAGCATTTT. The variable domain in full, completed from reference TRBV7-6 and TRBJ1-5, reads GAGVSQSPRYKVTKRGQDVALRCDPISGHVSLYWYRQALGQGPEFLTYFNYEAQQDKSGLPNDRFSAERPEGSISTLTIQRTEQRDSAMYRCASSLAGGQTNQPQHFGDGTRLSIL.

The chain carries TRBV4-1 and TRBJ2-6; TRBD2 matches 7 bases. Per the germline V gene, CDR1 is MGHRA and CDR2 is YSYEKL. With V trimmed by 4 bases and J by 0 bases, 12 bases remained unmatched. The CDR3 totals 19 residues. The CDR3 spells CASSREGLSRPSGANVLTF. In nucleotides, the CDR3 is TGCGCCAGCAGCCGGGAGGGCCTCTCTCGGCCCTCTGGGGCCAACGTCCTGACTTTC.

The chain recombines TRBV7-8 with TRBJ1-3; D gene uncertain. The CDR3 totals 15 residues. Germline V gives CDR1 SGHVS, CDR2 FQNEAQ. The V end lost 1 base, the J end lost 0 bases, and 7 bases lay between the germline ends. CDR3 residues: CASSLVISSGNTIYF. The CDR3 DNA sequence: TGTGCCAGCAGCTTAGTTATCAGCTCTGGAAACACCATATATTTT.

The rearrangement joins TRBV11-1 to TRBJ2-2; no clear D gene. The CDR3 is 16 amino acids. Germline loops: CDR1 SGHAT, CDR2 FQDESV (reference sequence). V was cut by 3 bases and J by 0 bases, with 11 bases left in between. The CDR3 protein is CASSFGQFANTGELFF. CDR3 in DNA: TGTGCCAGCAGCTTTGGGCAGTTCGCGAACACCGGGGAGCTGTTTTTT.

The CDR3 DNA sequence: TGTGCCAGCAGCTACGGGACACGACCCTACAATGAGCAGTTCTTC. It is translated as CASSYGTRPYNEQFF. This chain connects TRBV7-6 to TRBJ2-1; D is perhaps TRBD1 (6 bases). Germline V gene data show CDR1 as SGHVS and CDR2 as FNYEAQ. This CDR3 has 15 amino acids. V was shortened by 4 bases and J by 2 bases, with 12 bases between the two germline ends.

V is TRBV29-1 and J is TRBJ2-3; TRBD2 matches 7 bases. The trim removed 5 bases at V and 2 bases at J, leaving 10 bases unmatched. The CDR3 sequence is 15 residues long. Germline V gene sequence: CDR1 SQVTM, CDR2 ANQGSEA. The CDR3 coding sequence is TGCAGCGTTTGGGGCGGGGGAGAAATCACAGATACGCAGTATTTT. It is translated as CSVWGGGEITDTQYF.

This chain joins TRBV7-8 and TRBJ2-6; the D gene is possibly TRBD2 (5 bases). Per the germline V gene, CDR1 is SGHVS and CDR2 is FQNEAQ. This CDR3 contains 15 residues. The V gene lost 10 bases and the J gene lost 0 bases, with 13 bases spanning the gap. DNA for the CDR3: TGTGCCACCCCCGGGATACCCTCTGGGGCCAACGTCCTGACTTTC. It specifies CATPGIPSGANVLTF.

This clone occurred once. This chain joins TRBV2 and TRBJ1-3; D may be TRBD1 (6 bases). Germline loops: CDR1 SNHLY, CDR2 FYNNEI. Trimming cost V 6 bases and J 2 bases, with 11 bases left between them. The CDR3 runs 14 residues. The DNA of the CDR3 is TGTGCCAGCAGATTTGACAGGACTGGAAACACCATATATTTT. This sequence encodes CASRFDRTGNTIYF.

In this sample, this clone turned up once. The chain joins TRBV7-9 to TRBJ2-1; D perhaps matches TRBD2 (6 bases). V was trimmed by 6 bases and J by 4 bases, leaving 7 bases between them. Germline CDR1 is SEHNR and CDR2 is FQNEAQ (reference sequence). The CDR3 has 12 residues. The DNA for the CDR3 is TGTGCCAGCAGGGGGACTTACAATGAGCAGTTCTTC. Translated, it gives CASRGTYNEQFF.

This clone was observed once. The chain couples TRBV7-3 to TRBJ2-5; 10 bases line up with TRBD1. The ends lost 2 bases at V and 4 bases at J; junction bases unmatched: 4. Germline values: CDR1 SGHTA, CDR2 FQGTGA. The CDR3 has 15 amino acids. The CDR3 sequence: CASSLDRGRAETQYF. The DNA of the CDR3 is TGTGCCAGCAGCTTAGACAGGGGGCGTGCAGAGACCCAGTACTTC.

The J gene is TRBJ2-7, the V gene TRBV30; a weak D match, TRBD2 (6 bases). The germline CDR1 and CDR2 sequences are GTSNPN and SVGIG (reference sequence). The CDR3 spans 15 residues. Deletions cut 0 bases from V and 3 bases from J, with 15 bases between. The CDR3 is CAWSVGPGLNYEQYF. In DNA form, the CDR3 reads TGTGCCTGGAGTGTGGGTCCCGGACTAAACTACGAGCAGTACTTC. The full variable domain, completed using reference TRBV30 and TRBJ2-7, is SQTIHQWPATLVQPVGSPLSLECTVEGTSNPNLYWYRQAAGRGLQLLFYSVGIGQISSEVPQNLSASRPQDRQFILSSKKLLLSDSGFYLCAWSVGPGLNYEQYFGPGTRLTVT.

The V gene is TRBV9, the J gene TRBJ2-1; D ambiguous. The CDR3 runs to 15 residues. The germline CDR1 and CDR2 sequences are SGDLS and YYNGEE. V lost 2 bases to trimming and J lost 7 bases, with 16 bases between them. In DNA, the CDR3 is TGTGCCAGCAGCGTCGTAGGAGTCGTTCTGAATGAGCAGTTCTTC. It yields the protein CASSVVGVVLNEQFF.

The chain carries TRBV5-4 and TRBJ2-7; D might be TRBD2 (6 bases). V was trimmed by 4 bases and J by 6 bases, leaving 17 bases between them. The germline V gene has CDR1 SGHNT and CDR2 YYREEE (reference sequence). CDR3 size: 14 residues. The CDR3 reads CASSRRDGIGEQYF. CDR3 DNA: TGTGCCAGCAGCCGGCGGGACGGGATTGGCGAGCAGTACTTC.

V and J are TRBV2 and TRBJ2-7; tentatively, D is TRBD2 (5 bases). V lost 4 bases and J 2 bases, leaving 9 bases between the germline ends. CDR1 SNHLY and CDR2 FYNNEI come from the germline V gene. The CDR3 is 13 amino acids. The CDR3 reads CASSASAAYEQYF. In DNA form, the CDR3 reads TGTGCCAGCAGTGCTTCAGCGGCCTACGAGCAGTACTTC.

The genes are TRBV5-4 and TRBJ2-3; D ambiguous. V lost 0 bases and J lost 1, with 12 bases in between. CDR3 length equals 16 residues. Germline CDR1 SGHNT, CDR2 YYREEE (reference sequence). The CDR3 DNA reads TGTGCCAGCAGCTTGGCACCTCTCGGAGGCACAGATACGCAGTATTTT. Amino acids: CASSLAPLGGTDTQYF.